This entry concerns a single T cell receptor (beta chain). This entry comes from a study of Ad26.COV2.S vaccination and SARS-CoV-2 variants. Study background: Among those in the COV1001 Ad26.COV2.S trial arm was the donor.

TCRdb's copy holds only in-frame clones and misses some; the assay was immunoSEQ multiplex PCR. The table lists fewer than 500,000 clones, over 75% of them singletons. From germline, CDR1 is SNHLY and CDR2 FYNNEI. Trimming took 5 bases from V and 8 from J, leaving 11 bases between them. The CDR3 contains 12 residues. Treatment noted: about 20 received Ad26.COV2.S at low or high dose, single or two shots; about 5 received placebo; per-sample allocation not given. At day 63 after the first vaccine or placebo injection, samples were drawn. This chain joins TRBV2 and TRBJ2-3, with D maybe TRBD1 (6 bases). The source material was peripheral blood, sampled in a trial of Ad26.COV2.S vaccine versus placebo. The TCR originated in a person aged 18 to 59 who received the Ad26.COV2.S COVID-19 vaccine or a placebo. Here the CDR3 DNA reads TGTGCCAGCAGTAGGGACATCGGTACGCAGTATTTT. Translating gives CASSRDIGTQYF.